These 18 T cell receptor beta chains were all obtained from the same sample, sequenced in a study of blood T cell repertoires in COVID-19. Sequenced by immunoSEQ multiplex PCR; TCRdb stores in-frame clones only, minus some. The sample carries more than 150,000 clones, about four fifths recorded once. Sequenced: peripheral blood. Receptors were obtained from a man in his sixties or seventies who had recovered from COVID-19.

With respect to this clone: This sample also contains other DNA sequences that code for the same CDR3. The V call is TRBV18, the J call TRBJ1-1, with 7 bases fitting TRBD1. The CDR3 totals 15 residues. Per the germline V gene, CDR1 is KGHSH and CDR2 is LQKENI. The ends lost 0 bases at V and 0 bases at J; junction bases unmatched: 1. The CDR3 coding sequence is TGTGCCAGCTCACCACCAGGGACAGTGAACACTGAAGCTTTCTTT. This translates into CASSPPGTVNTEAFF. The whole variable domain, remainder taken from reference TRBV18 and TRBJ1-1, is NAGVMQNPRHLVRRRGQEARLRCSPMKGHSHVYWYRQLPEEGLKFMVYLQKENIIDESGMPKERFSAEFPKEGPSILRIQQVVRGDSAAYFCASSPPGTVNTEAFFGQGTRLTVV.

This chain links TRBV2 with TRBJ2-2, with TRBD1 identical over 9 bases. There are 15 residues in the CDR3. The V gene end was trimmed by 6 bases and the J gene end by 4 bases; junction bases not matched to a gene: 6. Germline loops: CDR1 SNHLY, CDR2 FYNNEI. The CDR3 loop reads CASRSGTGRTGELFF. The CDR3 DNA follows: TGTGCCAGCAGGTCGGGGACAGGGCGCACCGGGGAGCTGTTTTTT.

The chain is built from TRBV19 and TRBJ1-1; D remains unclear. The V and J ends lost 10 bases and 0 bases respectively, with 9 bases between them. The germline V gene has CDR1 LNHDA and CDR2 SQIVND (reference sequence). The CDR3 contains 12 residues. This CDR3 reads CATGFLNTEAFF. The CDR3 DNA is TGTGCCACTGGCTTCCTGAACACTGAAGCTTTCTTT. The full variable domain, with the rest looked up from reference TRBV19 and TRBJ1-1, is DGGITQSPKYLFRKEGQNVTLSCEQNLNHDAMYWYRQDPGQGLRLIYYSQIVNDFQKGDIAEGYSVSREKKESFPLTVTSAQKNPTAFYLCATGFLNTEAFFGQGTRLTVV.

The chain recombines TRBV23-1 with TRBJ1-1; D is uncertain. TRBV23-1 is flagged as an ORF with uncertain function. V was shortened by 1 base and J by 2 bases, with 14 bases between the two germline ends. This CDR3 is 16 amino acids long. The CDR3 DNA sequence: TGCGCCAGCAGTCAATTAGGAAACAGACCAAACACTGAAGCTTTCTTT. Protein: CASSQLGNRPNTEAFF.

This rearrangement joins TRBV13 to TRBJ2-3, with a tentative D call TRBD2 (6 bases). The V end lost 5 bases, the J end lost 0 bases, and 15 bases lay between the germline ends. CDR1 and CDR2 (germline): PRHDT, FYEKMQ (reference sequence). The CDR3 is 16 residues long. The DNA of the CDR3 is TGTGCCAGCAGCGCCGGGACTGGCACTAGCACAGATACGCAGTATTTT. Its translation is CASSAGTGTSTDTQYF.

The chain is built from TRBV19 and TRBJ2-5; 14 positions match TRBD2. This CDR3 is 15 amino acids long. Germline trimming cut 5 bases from V and 5 bases from J; bases unmatched to any gene: 4. Germline CDR1 reads LNHDA; CDR2 reads SQIVND (reference sequence). The CDR3 DNA reads TGTGCCAGTAGTCCGCGACTAGCGGGAGGGGAGACCCAGTACTTC. It specifies CASSPRLAGGETQYF.

The chain has TRBV7-9 and TRBJ2-7, with 9 bases fitting TRBD1. The length of the CDR3 is 16 residues. CDR1 is SEHNR and CDR2 is FQNEAQ in the germline V gene (reference sequence). J lost 4 bases, V lost 3 bases, and 10 bases had no gene match. CDR3 in DNA: TGTGCCAGCAGCTTCGGCACAGGGGGCTTTCTTTACGAGCAGTACTTC. Translated, it gives CASSFGTGGFLYEQYF.

The V and J genes are TRBV30 and TRBJ1-2; D unclear. The CDR3 sequence is 13 residues long. V dropped 5 bases and J dropped 4 bases, with 14 bases sitting between them. CDR1 is GTSNPN, CDR2 SVGIG, per germline (reference sequence). The CDR3 here is CAWGVEGSYGYTF. CDR3 in DNA: TGTGCCTGGGGGGTTGAGGGTAGCTATGGCTACACCTTC.

J is TRBJ2-7 and V is TRBV25-1; D gene ambiguous. CDR1 and CDR2 from the germline V gene are MGHDK and SYGVNS. The CDR3 consists of 15 residues. Trimming pared 3 bases from V and 6 bases from J, leaving 18 bases between. In DNA, the CDR3 is TGTGCCAGCAGTGACCCCACTTTGTACGGGTCCGAGCAGTACTTC. It yields the protein CASSDPTLYGSEQYF.

The rearrangement uses TRBV5-5 and TRBJ1-2; TRBD1 aligns across 9 bases. This CDR3 has 17 amino acids. Germline loops: CDR1 SGHKS, CDR2 YYEKEE (reference sequence). Trimming removed 0 bases from V and 0 bases from J; junction bases left unmatched: 6. CDR3 sequence: CASSLGTGTGTNYGYTF. The CDR3 DNA reads TGTGCCAGCAGCTTGGGTACCGGGACAGGGACTAACTATGGCTACACCTTC. The complete variable domain, with remaining parts taken from reference TRBV5-5 and TRBJ1-2, reads DAGVTQSPTHLIKTRGQQVTLRCSPISGHKSVSWYQQVLGQGPQFIFQYYEKEERGRGNFPDRFSARQFPNYSSELNVNALLLGDSALYLCASSLGTGTGTNYGYTFGSGTRLTVV.

This clone has more than one count but fewer than ten. The chain joins TRBV6-4 to TRBJ2-2; TRBD2 aligns across 8 bases. Trimming took 5 bases from V and 4 from J; bases not matched to a gene: 6. The CDR3 has 15 amino acids. Per germline, CDR1 MRHNA and CDR2 SNTAGT. CDR3 nucleotide sequence: TGTGCCAGCAGTTCCGGACTAGCTCGCACCGGGGAGCTGTTTTTT. Translated, it gives CASSSGLARTGELFF.

The J gene is TRBJ2-3, the V gene TRBV3-1 (or the pseudogene TRBV3-2), with 10 bases that match TRBD2. The CDR3 sequence is 15 residues long. Unmatched junction bases numbered 5, after V lost 5 bases and J lost 3 bases. Germline loops: CDR1 LGHDT, CDR2 YNNKEL (reference sequence). CDR3 bases: TGTGCCAGCAGCGCCACTAGCGGGGAAACAGATACGCAGTATTTT. Its translation: CASSATSGETDTQYF.

V is TRBV7-9 and J is TRBJ1-4; D call uncertain. Germline lookup yields CDR1 SEHNR and CDR2 FQNEAQ (reference sequence). V was pared by 6 bases and J by 0 bases, with 11 bases between. The CDR3 is 15 amino acids. CDR3: CASSSILATNEKLFF. CDR3 sequence (DNA): TGTGCCAGCAGTTCCATCTTAGCAACTAATGAAAAACTGTTTTTT. Supplemented by reference TRBV7-9 and TRBJ1-4, the full variable domain reads DTGVSQNPRHKITKRGQNVTFRCDPISEHNRLYWYRQTLGQGPEFLTYFQNEAQLEKSRLLSDRFSAERPKGSFSTLEIQRTEQGDSAMYLCASSSILATNEKLFFGSGTQLSVL.

This chain connects TRBV7-2 to TRBJ2-2; TRBD1 matches at 8 bases. From germline, CDR1 is SGHTA and CDR2 FQGNSA. With 6 bases clipped from V and 1 base from J, the junction kept 4 bases outside the gene matches. CDR3 length equals 15 residues. CDR3 DNA: TGTGCCAGCAGAAAGGGACAGGAGAACACCGGGGAGCTGTTTTTT. Amino acids: CASRKGQENTGELFF.

The rearrangement uses TRBV12-3 or TRBV12-4 and TRBJ1-2, with D unclear. Trimming removed 6 bases from V and 0 bases from J, with 8 bases in between. There are 13 residues in the CDR3. The CDR3 region has the DNA TGTGCCAGCAGAAGCGCAGCTAACTATGGCTACACCTTC. It specifies CASRSAANYGYTF.

This chain uses TRBV13 with TRBJ2-3, with D tentatively TRBD2 (6 bases). This CDR3 is 13 amino acids long. The V and J ends lost 11 bases and 1 base respectively, with 13 bases between them. CDR1 is PRHDT, CDR2 FYEKMQ, per germline (reference sequence). The CDR3 DNA follows: TGTGCCTACTCTCAGCGGGGCACAGATACGCAGTATTTT. Its protein product is CAYSQRGTDTQYF.

The chain has TRBV5-4 and TRBJ1-2, with 10 bases fitting TRBD1. This CDR3 spans 15 amino acids. The V segment lost 4 bases and the J segment 4 bases; nucleotides outside the gene matches: 7. Germline V gene data show CDR1 as SGHNT and CDR2 as YYREEE (reference sequence). The CDR3 here is CASSPGDRGSYGYTF. The CDR3 DNA reads as TGTGCCAGCAGCCCCGGGGACAGGGGATCCTATGGCTACACCTTC.

The rearrangement links TRBV6-1 to TRBJ2-3; the match to TRBD1 covers 8 bases. Germline-derived CDR1 and CDR2 are MNHNS and SASEGT. CDR3 length: 14 amino acids. The V and J ends lost 6 bases and 8 bases, in that order; junction bases with no gene match: 10. In DNA form, the CDR3 reads TGTGCCAGCAGGGAGACAGGGGAGTGGGGTACGCAGTATTTT. The encoded protein is CASRETGEWGTQYF.